This entry lists 26 T cell receptor beta chains sequenced from one sample in a study of T cell changes during pregnancy in multiple sclerosis. The table came from immunoSEQ multiplex PCR; TCRdb's copy has only in-frame clones and leaves some out. Among 45,000 to 70,000 clones listed, roughly nine tenths were seen once. Sequenced material: peripheral blood, taken in the third trimester of pregnancy. Receptor source: a female donor in good health, enrolled as a control in a pregnancy study.

J is TRBJ2-5 and V is TRBV6-4; 8 bases are a match to TRBD1. With 4 bases clipped from V and 5 bases from J, the junction kept 3 bases outside the gene matches. The CDR3 is made up of 13 amino acids. Germline V gene lookup returns CDR1 MRHNA and CDR2 SNTAGT. CDR3 DNA: TGTGCCAGCAGTGCAACAGGGGGGGAGACCCAGTACTTC. Its translation: CASSATGGETQYF.

The chain uses TRBV30 and TRBJ2-3, with 8 bases matching TRBD1. The V segment lost 4 bases and the J segment 5 bases; nucleotides outside the gene matches: 8. Germline CDR1 is GTSNPN and CDR2 is SVGIG (reference sequence). The CDR3 has 14 amino acids. The CDR3 DNA follows: TGTGCCTGGACAGCGACAGGGGATGGAGATACGCAGTATTTT. It yields the protein CAWTATGDGDTQYF.

This clone came up once. The rearrangement uses TRBV4-3 and TRBJ2-2; weak D call: TRBD2 (6 bases). V lost 0 bases, J lost 4 bases, and 15 bases lay in between. Germline CDR1 reads LGHNA; CDR2 reads YSLEER. The CDR3 runs to 17 residues. This CDR3 is CASSQESSRRGTGELFF. The CDR3 bases are TGCGCCAGCAGCCAAGAGTCCAGCCGGCGGGGCACCGGGGAGCTGTTTTTT.

This rearrangement joins TRBV13 to TRBJ2-5, with 8 bases aligning to TRBD1. V was pared by 6 bases and J by 4 bases, with 10 bases of the junction left unmatched. The CDR3 is made up of 15 amino acids. Germline V CDR1 and CDR2: PRHDT, FYEKMQ (reference sequence). The CDR3 DNA reads as TGTGCCAGCAGGCCCAGCAGGGGGCGTGTAGAGACCCAGTACTTC. The encoded protein is CASRPSRGRVETQYF.

For the CDR3, the DNA is TGTGCCACCAGCAGGACAGGGGAGTACCACGAGCAGTACTTC. It yields the protein CATSRTGEYHEQYF. The V gene is TRBV15, the J gene TRBJ2-7, with 8 nucleotides matching TRBD1. The V gene end was trimmed by 3 bases and the J gene end by 5 bases; junction bases not matched to a gene: 6. The CDR3 loop spans 14 amino acids. CDR1 and CDR2 from the germline V gene are LNHNV and YYDKDF (reference sequence). Using reference TRBV15 and TRBJ2-7 for the parts outside the CDR3, the full variable domain is DAMVIQNPRYQVTQFGKPVTLSCSQTLNHNVMYWYQQKSSQAPKLLFHYYDKDFNNEADTPDNFQSRRPNTSFCFLDIRSPGLGDTAMYLCATSRTGEYHEQYFGPGTRLTVT.

The chain employs TRBV5-5 and TRBJ1-1; D gene uncertain. The germline V gene has CDR1 SGHKS and CDR2 YYEKEE (reference sequence). The CDR3 is made up of 15 amino acids. Trimming took off 0 bases at V and 4 bases at J, with 13 bases between the two ends. CDR3 sequence reads: CASSLALIRGTEAFF. The CDR3 nucleotides read TGTGCCAGCAGCTTGGCCCTGATCCGAGGCACTGAAGCTTTCTTT.

The chain uses TRBV7-9 and TRBJ1-1, with D maybe TRBD1 (5 bases). Trimming stripped 2 bases from V and 0 bases from J, with 10 bases between. In germline, CDR1 is SEHNR, CDR2 FQNEAQ (reference sequence). The CDR3 is 15 amino acids. In DNA form, the CDR3 reads TGTGCCAGCAGCTTATGGGGCCGGATGAACACTGAAGCTTTCTTT. Its protein is CASSLWGRMNTEAFF.

This chain links TRBV7-2 with TRBJ2-5; 7 nucleotides align to TRBD1. Looked up from germline, CDR1 is SGHTA and CDR2 is FQGNSA. With V trimmed by 5 bases and J by 1 base, 4 bases remained unmatched. The length of the CDR3 is 14 residues. The CDR3 nucleotides read TGTGCCAGCAGCCCGGGACAGTTCCAAGAGACCCAGTACTTC. Translating gives CASSPGQFQETQYF. Full variable domain (missing parts from reference TRBV7-2 and TRBJ2-5): GAGVSQSPSNKVTEKGKDVELRCDPISGHTALYWYRQSLGQGLEFLIYFQGNSAPDKSGLPSDRFSAERTGGSVSTLTIQRTQQEDSAVYLCASSPGQFQETQYFGPGTRLLVL.

The rearrangement joins TRBV7-3 to TRBJ2-1, with 10 bases that match TRBD1. This CDR3 spans 14 amino acids. Germline-derived CDR1 and CDR2 are SGHTA and FQGTGA. V dropped 2 bases and J dropped 9; count of bases not matched to a gene: 4. The CDR3 DNA reads TGTGCCAGCAGCTTACGCGGGGACAGGGGTGAGCAGTTCTTC. Translated: CASSLRGDRGEQFF.

The rearrangement uses TRBV5-1 and TRBJ2-1; TRBD2 aligns across 11 bases. J was trimmed by 9 bases and V by 4 bases; bases with no gene match: 15. Germline values: CDR1 SGHRS, CDR2 YFSETQ. The CDR3 spans 17 residues. CDR3 coding DNA: TGCGCCAGCAGCGGGCGAACGCTAGCGGGAGGTTTGGGTGAGCAGTTCTTC. This translates into CASSGRTLAGGLGEQFF.

The V gene is TRBV18, the J gene TRBJ1-5; D remains ambiguous. The germline V gene has CDR1 KGHSH and CDR2 LQKENI. Trimming took off 2 bases at V and 5 bases at J, with 4 bases between the two ends. This CDR3 is built from 12 residues. The CDR3 sequence: CASSPEDQPQHF. As DNA, the CDR3 is TGTGCCAGCTCACCAGAGGATCAGCCCCAGCATTTT.

This clone came up once. The chain carries TRBV7-2 and TRBJ2-2, with 11 bases lining up with TRBD2. Germline V gene data show CDR1 as SGHTA and CDR2 as FQGNSA. This CDR3 has 16 amino acids. J was trimmed by 3 bases and V by 5 bases; bases with no gene match: 5. CDR3 sequence: CASSTRLAGHTGELFF. In DNA, the CDR3 is TGTGCCAGCAGCACCAGACTAGCGGGACACACCGGGGAGCTGTTTTTT. The whole variable domain, filled in from reference TRBV7-2 and TRBJ2-2, reads GAGVSQSPSNKVTEKGKDVELRCDPISGHTALYWYRQSLGQGLEFLIYFQGNSAPDKSGLPSDRFSAERTGGSVSTLTIQRTQQEDSAVYLCASSTRLAGHTGELFFGEGSRLTVL.

The chain couples TRBV19 to TRBJ1-2; D is perhaps TRBD1 (6 bases). From germline, CDR1 is LNHDA and CDR2 SQIVND (reference sequence). V was clipped by 4 bases and J by 6 bases, with 18 bases between them. The CDR3 sequence is 15 residues long. CDR3 sequence (DNA): TGTGCCAGTAGTACCCAGGGTGGGGGCCAGGATGGCTACACCTTC. Protein: CASSTQGGGQDGYTF.

The chain has TRBV7-6 and TRBJ2-1; tentative D call: TRBD2 (5 bases). CDR1 SGHVS and CDR2 FNYEAQ come from the germline V gene. This CDR3 is built from 11 residues. The V and J ends lost 10 bases and 9 bases respectively, with 13 bases between them. The CDR3 reads CATDSGSEQFF. CDR3 sequence (DNA): TGTGCCACCGACTCGGGGAGTGAGCAGTTCTTC.

This clone appeared once. The chain recombines TRBV6-5 with TRBJ2-7; 7 positions match TRBD2. The CDR3 spans 14 residues. CDR1 is MNHEY and CDR2 is SVGAGI in the germline V gene. V was pared by 5 bases and J by 5 bases, with 9 bases of the junction left unmatched. The CDR3 DNA reads TGTGCCAGCAGTCGGGGGGTCGTGTGGGACGAGCAGTACTTC. It codes for CASSRGVVWDEQYF.

CDR3 protein: CASSLTQGYNSPLHF. The DNA of the CDR3 is TGCGCCAGCAGCTTGACTCAGGGTTATAATTCACCCCTCCACTTT. The chain joins TRBV5-1 to TRBJ1-6; TRBD1 might be the D (5 bases). The V gene lost 1 base and the J gene lost 4 bases, with 9 bases spanning the gap. From germline, CDR1 is SGHRS and CDR2 YFSETQ. The CDR3 has 15 amino acids.

The CDR3 nucleotides are TGTGCCAGCCGCTTAGGGGCAATGAACACTGAAGCTTTCTTT. Protein sequence: CASRLGAMNTEAFF. The chain is built from TRBV6-5 and TRBJ1-1; D is perhaps TRBD1 (5 bases). In germline, CDR1 is MNHEY, CDR2 SVGAGI. This CDR3 is built from 14 residues. Trimming left V 8 bases short and J 0 bases short, with 13 bases between.

This chain joins TRBV28 and TRBJ2-7, with D possibly TRBD2 on 5 matching bases. The germline V and J ends were trimmed by 7 bases and 4 bases, with 17 bases remaining between them. Germline CDR1 MDHEN, CDR2 SYDVKM. The CDR3 length is 14 residues. CDR3 nucleotide sequence: TGTGCCAGCACCCCGTTAGCGTCACCGTACGAGCAGTACTTC. Protein sequence: CASTPLASPYEQYF.

This clone was detected only once. The chain combines TRBV5-1 with TRBJ2-5; D call uncertain. The CDR3 contains 11 residues. Trimming shortened V by 6 bases and J by 5 bases, and 8 bases separated the two germline ends. In germline, CDR1 is SGHRS, CDR2 YFSETQ. DNA of the CDR3: TGCGCCAGCACCTTTCAGGAGACCCAGTACTTC. It codes for CASTFQETQYF.

V gene TRBV5-4 combines with J gene TRBJ2-2; TRBD1 matches at 10 bases. The germline V gene encodes CDR1 SGHNT and CDR2 YYREEE (reference sequence). V gave up 4 bases and J gave up 0 bases; unmatched junction bases: 9. The CDR3 is made up of 18 amino acids. Written as DNA, the CDR3 is TGTGCCAGCAGCCCGTTGGACAGGGGGTTCGCGAACACCGGGGAGCTGTTTTTT. It codes for CASSPLDRGFANTGELFF.

The V call is TRBV7-2, the J call TRBJ1-1, with TRBD1 matching over 9 bases. The CDR3 extends over 15 amino acids. J was trimmed by 5 bases and V by 4 bases; bases with no gene match: 8. Germline loops: CDR1 SGHTA, CDR2 FQGNSA. CDR3 sequence reads: CASSSGTGGWTEAFF. For the CDR3, the DNA is TGTGCCAGCAGCTCAGGAACAGGGGGCTGGACTGAAGCTTTCTTT.

CDR3 amino acids: CASSPVGRATGELFF. CDR3 sequence (DNA): TGTGCCAGCAGTCCAGTGGGCAGGGCGACCGGGGAGCTGTTTTTT. V and J are TRBV6-4 and TRBJ2-2; D may be TRBD1 (5 bases). The CDR3 sequence is 15 residues long. V was cut by 5 bases and J by 5 bases, with 15 bases left in between. Germline assignment: CDR1 MRHNA and CDR2 SNTAGT.

The gene calls are TRBV5-1 and TRBJ1-4; D unclear. CDR1 and CDR2 from the germline V gene are SGHRS and YFSETQ. The length of the CDR3 is 16 residues. Trimming shortened V by 0 bases and J by 0 bases, and 9 bases separated the two germline ends. The CDR3, as DNA: TGCGCCAGCAGCTTGGGGCAGACTGCAACTAATGAAAAACTGTTTTTT. Its translation: CASSLGQTATNEKLFF.

The chain recombines TRBV30 with TRBJ1-4, with D possibly matching TRBD1 (5 bases). The CDR3 extends over 14 amino acids. Per germline, CDR1 GTSNPN and CDR2 SVGIG (reference sequence). V lost 3 bases to trimming and J lost 7 bases, with 15 bases between them. CDR3 sequence: CAWSLAGGGEKLFF. CDR3 coding DNA: TGTGCCTGGAGCCTTGCGGGGGGAGGTGAAAAACTGTTTTTT.

This clone was observed a handful of times. The genes are TRBV19 and TRBJ1-1; TRBD1 aligns across 7 bases. The length of the CDR3 is 14 residues. In germline, CDR1 is LNHDA, CDR2 SQIVND (reference sequence). Unmatched junction bases numbered 8, after V lost 5 bases and J lost 5 bases. This chain's CDR3 is CASSLNRGETEAFF. The CDR3 DNA is TGTGCCAGTAGTCTAAACAGGGGTGAAACTGAAGCTTTCTTT.

This chain links TRBV7-9 with TRBJ2-1, with D perhaps matching TRBD2 (7 bases). V was cut by 8 bases and J by 4 bases, with 15 bases left in between. Germline-derived CDR1 and CDR2 are SEHNR and FQNEAQ (reference sequence). The CDR3 is 14 amino acids. The CDR3 DNA reads TGTGCCAGCGGGGGGGGGACAAGTTACAATGAGCAGTTCTTC. Protein: CASGGGTSYNEQFF.